The 29 T cell receptor beta chains reported below all come from one sample, sequenced in a study of CD8+ T cells in alopecia areata. Treatment: oral pan-JAK inhibitor, 5-10 mg twice daily. Reverse transcription of extracted RNA yielded cDNA, which provided the sequencing template. Produced via immunoSEQ multiplex PCR; TCRdb's table is partial and in-frame only. The sample lists about 220,000 clones; about three fifths were seen once. Sequenced material: CD4+ T cells sorted from blood, taken at week 4, from a patient treated with tofacitinib. These receptors came from a human donor with alopecia areata.

The V and J genes are TRBV20-1 and TRBJ2-3; the D is unclear. The V gene lost 3 bases and the J gene lost 4 bases, with 5 bases spanning the gap. Per the germline V gene, CDR1 is DFQATT and CDR2 is SNEGSKA (reference sequence). This CDR3 has 11 residues. CDR3 sequence: CSARAADTQYF. The CDR3 DNA follows: TGCAGTGCTAGGGCAGCAGATACGCAGTATTTT.

This clone came up many times. This chain uses TRBV5-8 with TRBJ2-2; D may be TRBD1 (5 bases). The germline gives CDR1 SGHTS, CDR2 YDEGEE. There are 15 residues in the CDR3. V lost 4 bases and J 1 base, leaving 11 bases between the germline ends. CDR3 DNA sequence: TGTGCCAGCAGCCAGGGCTACAGGAACACCGGGGAGCTGTTTTTT. Translation gives CASSQGYRNTGELFF.

The chain joins TRBV5-1 to TRBJ2-1; 10 nucleotides agree with TRBD2. Germline V CDR1 and CDR2: SGHRS, YFSETQ. This CDR3 has 15 amino acids. Trimming at V came to 0 bases and at J to 7 bases, leaving 4 bases not matched to a gene. CDR3 sequence: CASSLDLAGGNEQFF. CDR3 bases: TGCGCCAGCAGCTTGGATTTAGCGGGGGGTAATGAGCAGTTCTTC.

This chain connects TRBV10-3 to TRBJ2-7; maybe TRBD2 (6 bases). The ends were cut back, 10 bases at V and 1 base at J, with 11 bases in the middle. The CDR3 sequence is 12 residues long. Per the germline V gene, CDR1 is ENHRY and CDR2 is SYGVKD. CDR3 sequence: CATTGDSYEQYF. CDR3 in DNA: TGTGCCACTACGGGAGATTCCTACGAGCAGTACTTC.

This chain connects TRBV30 to TRBJ1-2; tentatively, D is TRBD1 (5 bases). Between the trimmed V and J ends, which lost 2 bases and 2 bases, there was a span of 15 bases. The CDR3 totals 15 residues. Germline values: CDR1 GTSNPN, CDR2 SVGIG (reference sequence). The CDR3 coding sequence is TGTGCCTGGAGTCTCGTGACAGATTTAAACTATGGCTACACCTTC. It codes for CAWSLVTDLNYGYTF.

J is TRBJ1-1 and V is TRBV29-1; 10 positions match TRBD1. The trim removed 7 bases at V and 5 bases at J, leaving 10 bases unmatched. The CDR3 spans 14 residues. Germline CDR1 SQVTM, CDR2 ANQGSEA. The CDR3 DNA reads as TGCAGCGGCCGAAGACAGGGGGCGGGTACTGAAGCTTTCTTT. It specifies CSGRRQGAGTEAFF.

CDR3 sequence (DNA): TGTGCCAGCAGCCCCTCGGCCGAGACCCAGTACTTC. Protein: CASSPSAETQYF. V usage is TRBV7-2 and J usage is TRBJ2-5; D not resolved. Germline CDR1 reads SGHTA; CDR2 reads FQGNSA. V lost 5 bases and J 5 bases, leaving 9 bases between the germline ends. The CDR3 extends over 12 amino acids.

This clone appeared a few times. The chain is built from TRBV9 and TRBJ2-1, with 8 bases fitting TRBD2. This CDR3 is 12 amino acids long. With V trimmed by 0 bases and J by 14 bases, 4 bases remained unmatched. Germline CDR1 is SGDLS and CDR2 is YYNGEE. The CDR3 reads CASSVGSGEEFF. The DNA of the CDR3 is TGTGCCAGCAGCGTAGGTAGCGGGGAAGAGTTCTTC.

The V gene is TRBV25-1, the J gene TRBJ2-7; no reliable D call. Germline CDR1 MGHDK, CDR2 SYGVNS. The CDR3 is made up of 14 amino acids. The V gene lost 1 base and the J gene lost 1 base, with 8 bases spanning the gap. CDR3 nucleotide sequence: TGTGCCAGCAGTGAATCTTGGGTTTCCTACGAGCAGTACTTC. Protein product: CASSESWVSYEQYF.

This clone was detected only a few times. The rearrangement links TRBV29-1 to TRBJ1-1, with D tentatively TRBD1 (6 bases). Germline CDR1 is SQVTM and CDR2 is ANQGSEA. The CDR3 has 13 amino acids. Trimming stripped 4 bases from V and 3 bases from J, with 12 bases between. The CDR3 nucleotides read TGCAGCGTTGCAGGGGTTCTTGACACTGAAGCTTTCTTT. Translation gives CSVAGVLDTEAFF. Looking up the rest from reference TRBV29-1 and TRBJ1-1 gives the full variable domain: SAVISQKPSRDICQRGTSLTIQCQVDSQVTMMFWYRQQPGQSLTLIATANQGSEATYESGFVIDKFPISRPNLTFSTLTVSNMSPEDSSIYLCSVAGVLDTEAFFGQGTRLTVV.

The chain recombines TRBV25-1 with TRBJ1-6, with 8 nucleotides matching TRBD1. Per the germline V gene, CDR1 is MGHDK and CDR2 is SYGVNS. With V trimmed by 2 bases and J by 6 bases, 0 bases remained unmatched. The CDR3 length is 14 residues. The CDR3 DNA sequence: TGTGCCAGCAGTGAAGACAGGGGTAATTCACCCCTCCACTTT. Translating it yields CASSEDRGNSPLHF.

This clone was observed a few times. The chain combines TRBV10-3 with TRBJ2-4; 7 positions match TRBD2. CDR3 length: 15 amino acids. J gave up 1 base and V 3 bases, and 3 bases lay outside the gene matches. Germline V gene data show CDR1 as ENHRY and CDR2 as SYGVKD. CDR3 nucleotide sequence: TGTGCCATCAGTGAACCCGGGAGGGCCAAAAACATTCAGTACTTC. Residues: CAISEPGRAKNIQYF.

This clone was recorded a few times. V is TRBV4-1 and J is TRBJ1-1; no clear D. Between the trimmed V and J ends, which lost 0 bases and 0 bases, there was a span of 8 bases. Germline lookup yields CDR1 MGHRA and CDR2 YSYEKL. The length of the CDR3 is 15 residues. The CDR3 DNA reads as TGCGCCAGCAGCCAAGATGCGGGGATGAACACTGAAGCTTTCTTT. This codes for CASSQDAGMNTEAFF.

The rearrangement links TRBV29-1 to TRBJ1-2; 10 bases are shared with TRBD1. Per germline, CDR1 SQVTM and CDR2 ANQGSEA. The CDR3 sequence is 13 residues long. Losses at the gene ends were 7 bases for V and 4 bases for J; bases not matched to a gene: 6. The chain's CDR3 is CSAGTGETYGYTF. The CDR3 bases are TGCAGCGCCGGGACAGGGGAAACCTATGGCTACACCTTC.

This clone turned up a few times. This rearrangement joins TRBV4-1 to TRBJ2-3; 8 bases are a match to TRBD1. CDR1 and CDR2 from the germline V gene are MGHRA and YSYEKL. The CDR3 extends over 15 amino acids. V was pared by 10 bases and J by 6 bases, with 15 bases of the junction left unmatched. The CDR3 loop is CATRPWTGMWDTQYF. In DNA form, the CDR3 reads TGCGCCACACGACCCTGGACAGGGATGTGGGATACGCAGTATTTT.

The chain couples TRBV4-1 to TRBJ1-1; a weak D match, TRBD1 (5 bases). The V and J ends lost 1 base and 2 bases respectively, with 20 bases between them. Germline assignment: CDR1 MGHRA and CDR2 YSYEKL. This CDR3 has 18 residues. The CDR3 sequence: CASSQGVGTSTGNTEAFF. CDR3 coding DNA: TGCGCCAGCAGCCAAGGGGTTGGGACCTCGACGGGAAACACTGAAGCTTTCTTT.

V is TRBV29-1 and J is TRBJ2-3; tentative D call: TRBD2 (5 bases). V dropped 7 bases and J dropped 6 bases, with 11 bases sitting between them. There are 11 residues in the CDR3. Germline lookup yields CDR1 SQVTM and CDR2 ANQGSEA. The CDR3 here is CSDLAGDTQYF. CDR3 coding DNA: TGCAGCGATCTAGCAGGTGATACGCAGTATTTT.

This clone has just a few counts. V is TRBV28 and J is TRBJ2-3; no firm D call. Trimming left V 1 base short and J 3 bases short, with 2 bases between. The germline V gene has CDR1 MDHEN and CDR2 SYDVKM. The CDR3 totals 12 residues. The CDR3 DNA reads as TGTGCCAGCAGTTTATCTACAGATACGCAGTATTTT. The encoded protein is CASSLSTDTQYF.

The chain recombines TRBV29-1 with TRBJ1-1; the D gene is possibly TRBD1 (6 bases). This CDR3 contains 14 residues. Germline V gene lookup returns CDR1 SQVTM and CDR2 ANQGSEA. V was trimmed by 5 bases and J by 1 base, leaving 14 bases between them. This CDR3 is CSVLQGPGNTEAFF. The CDR3 DNA is TGCAGCGTTCTACAGGGTCCCGGGAACACTGAAGCTTTCTTT.

The chain combines TRBV11-2 with TRBJ2-5, with D perhaps given as TRBD1 or TRBD2 (6 bases each). Germline V gene data show CDR1 as SGHAT and CDR2 as FQNNGV. The V end lost 1 base, the J end lost 12 bases, and 15 bases lay between the germline ends. This CDR3 contains 13 residues. The chain's CDR3 is CASSLARAGEEYF. For the CDR3, the DNA is TGTGCCAGCAGCTTAGCCCGGGCAGGGGAGGAGTACTTC.

The chain carries TRBV5-6 and TRBJ2-1; D unresolved. The germline V gene encodes CDR1 SGHDT and CDR2 YYEEEE. The CDR3 length is 11 residues. V was trimmed by 0 bases and J by 9 bases, leaving 4 bases between them. This chain's CDR3 is CASSLVSEQFF. The CDR3 region has the DNA TGTGCCAGCAGCTTGGTCAGTGAGCAGTTCTTC.

The chain uses TRBV4-3 and TRBJ1-1, with D possibly TRBD1 on 5 matching bases. The V gene lost 0 bases and the J gene lost 6 bases, with 14 bases spanning the gap. The CDR3 is made up of 15 amino acids. Germline assignment: CDR1 LGHNA and CDR2 YSLEER. CDR3 sequence: CASSQDTAGPAEAFF. CDR3 DNA sequence: TGCGCCAGCAGCCAAGACACGGCAGGGCCGGCTGAAGCTTTCTTT.

There are a few counts of this clone. Additional DNA sequences in this sample encode the identical CDR3. This chain joins TRBV29-1 and TRBJ2-5; no firm D call. The CDR3 consists of 11 residues. Germline CDR1 is SQVTM and CDR2 is ANQGSEA. Trimming cost V 6 bases and J 1 base, with 6 bases left between them. The CDR3 is CSVDIQETQYF. The DNA for the CDR3 is TGCAGCGTCGATATCCAAGAGACCCAGTACTTC.

The genes are TRBV19 and TRBJ2-7; D is ambiguous. The germline V gene encodes CDR1 LNHDA and CDR2 SQIVND (reference sequence). The germline V and J ends were trimmed by 3 bases and 3 bases, with 9 bases remaining between them. This CDR3 is built from 13 residues. The CDR3 sequence: CASSMSGNYEQYF. As DNA, the CDR3 is TGTGCCAGTAGTATGTCAGGTAACTACGAGCAGTACTTC.

The table lists this clone with a few counts. The chain carries TRBV16 and TRBJ1-2; TRBD1 agrees at 7 bases. The germline V gene encodes CDR1 KGHSY and CDR2 FQNENV. The J segment lost 6 bases and the V segment lost 0 bases, leaving 7 bases of the junction unmatched. The CDR3 covers 15 residues. The DNA of the CDR3 is TGTGCCAGCAGCCAATCGGGCAGGAGGGGGCATGGCTACACCTTC. Translating gives CASSQSGRRGHGYTF. Complete variable domain (other parts from reference TRBV16 and TRBJ1-2): GEEVAQTPKHLVRGEGQKAKLYCAPIKGHSYVFWYQQVLKNEFKFLISFQNENVFDETGMPKERFSAKCLPNSPCSLEIQATKLEDSAVYFCASSQSGRRGHGYTFGSGTRLTVV.

The rearrangement links TRBV15 to TRBJ1-1; 7 bases map to TRBD1. Trimming took 3 bases from V and 6 from J; bases not matched to a gene: 10. The germline CDR1 and CDR2 sequences are LNHNV and YYDKDF (reference sequence). The CDR3 sequence is 15 residues long. For the CDR3, the DNA is TGTGCCACCAGCAGCCCGACAGGGATTATAGCTGAAGCTTTCTTT. It encodes CATSSPTGIIAEAFF.

As regards this clone: Other DNA sequences in this specimen translate into the identical CDR3. This chain uses TRBV2 with TRBJ2-5; D not certain. The CDR3 runs to 12 residues. Germline CDR1 SNHLY, CDR2 FYNNEI. V was shortened by 4 bases and J by 5 bases, with 8 bases between the two germline ends. The CDR3 DNA reads as TGTGCCAGCAGTGGTGTCGGCGAGACCCAGTACTTC. As protein: CASSGVGETQYF.

The V and J genes are TRBV5-4 and TRBJ2-3, with D hard to call. This CDR3 is 14 amino acids long. Germline V CDR1 and CDR2: SGHNT, YYREEE (reference sequence). V was trimmed by 1 base and J by 2 bases, leaving 8 bases between them. Here the CDR3 reads CASSLILDTDTQYF. The CDR3 nucleotides read TGTGCCAGCAGCTTGATTTTGGACACAGATACGCAGTATTTT.

This clone was detected a few times. The V and J genes are TRBV5-1 and TRBJ1-5; 7 bases match TRBD1. The J segment lost 5 bases and the V segment lost 4 bases, leaving 6 bases of the junction unmatched. Germline V gene lookup returns CDR1 SGHRS and CDR2 YFSETQ. This CDR3 region has 14 residues. The CDR3 region has the DNA TGCGCCAGCAGCATAGGGGGCGCAGATCAGCCCCAGCATTTT. As protein: CASSIGGADQPQHF.